This entry is about one T cell receptor (beta chain). Its antigen is unidentified. Clones were sequenced by immunoSEQ multiplex PCR, and TCRdb holds only the in-frame ones, with some missing. The table includes some 60,000 clones, approximately 96% detected once. The CDR3 is 12 amino acids. CDR1 SGHAT and CDR2 FQNNGV come from the germline V gene. The ends were cut back, 5 bases at V and 2 bases at J, with 7 bases in the middle. This sample is drawn from a study of cytomegalovirus exposure and HLA in healthy donors. Study-wide results and caveats: The study flagged approximately 180 TCR beta chains as cytomegalovirus-associated.

Sequenced sample: PBMCs. The V call is TRBV11-2, the J call TRBJ2-7; D gene ambiguous. The sequence derives from a man between 18 and 35 years old in good health and CMV-seronegative. The CDR3, as DNA: TGTGCCAGCAGCCCCTCCCCCTACGAGCAGTACTTC. Translating it yields CASSPSPYEQYF.